These 23 T cell receptor beta chains came from one sample sequenced in a study of response to subunit inactivated influenza vaccine (dated by TCRdb to 2016 to 2019). Receptor libraries were prepared by RT-PCR. These reads were obtained on an Illumina HiSeq 2500. The raw public data were reprocessed by TCRdb itself: fastp quality trimming at Q25, MiXCR clonotype calling, in-frame beta chains only. Each CDR3 protein appears once, grouped with its most common genes and DNA. The sample records 610,000 or so distinct CDR3 sequences, 12% to 15% of which are singletons. The ten largest make up more than 9.5% of the sample. The sequences come from PBMCs from blood, collected roughly 12 days after vaccination. The receptors were gathered from a man in his fifties who received an inactivated influenza vaccine. Donor details come from another sample of the same person, matched by shared clones.

The rearrangement uses TRBV27 and TRBJ2-1; 7 bases are a match to TRBD2. CDR3 length: 15 residues. V dropped 2 bases and J dropped 4; count of bases not matched to a gene: 5. The germline V gene has CDR1 MNHEY and CDR2 SMNVEV (reference sequence). This CDR3 is CASSLNRGLYNEQFF. CDR3 sequence (DNA): TGTGCCAGCAGTTTAAATCGGGGACTATACAATGAGCAGTTCTTC.

The chain has TRBV7-9 and TRBJ2-7; the D is unclear. The CDR3 covers 12 residues. V lost 1 base, J lost 12 bases, and 13 bases lay in between. Germline CDR1 reads SEHNR; CDR2 reads FQNEAQ (reference sequence). The CDR3 sequence is CASSLGGSVGYF. The CDR3 bases are TGTGCCAGCAGCTTAGGTGGATCGGTCGGGTACTTC.

This clonotype showed up just a few times. V and J are TRBV10-3 and TRBJ2-5, with 7 bases that match TRBD1. With V trimmed by 6 bases and J by 5 bases, 9 bases remained unmatched. The CDR3 runs 14 residues. The germline gives CDR1 ENHRY, CDR2 SYGVKD. DNA for the CDR3: TGTGCCATCAGCGCCCAGGGGGTCCGGGAGACCCAGTACTTC. Its translation: CAISAQGVRETQYF.

The V and J genes are TRBV12-3 or TRBV12-4 and TRBJ2-5; D possibly corresponds to TRBD2 (6 bases). V was shortened by 6 bases and J by 1 base, with 12 bases between the two germline ends. The CDR3 extends over 14 amino acids. DNA of the CDR3: TGTGCCAGCAGCCCCACTAGCATCCAAGAGACCCAGTACTTC. Residues: CASSPTSIQETQYF.

This clonotype was recorded a few times. Written as DNA, the CDR3 is TGCAGTGCCATTGATATGGGTTTTAACGATGAGCAGTTCTTC. Protein sequence: CSAIDMGFNDEQFF. The chain is built from TRBV20-1 and TRBJ2-1, with unresolved D. The CDR3 extends over 14 amino acids. V was trimmed by 6 bases and J by 8 bases, leaving 20 bases between them. The V gene's germline CDR1 is DFQATT and CDR2 SNEGSKA (reference sequence).

Ten or more counts support this clonotype. The chain couples TRBV28 to TRBJ2-5; perhaps TRBD1 as D (5 bases). This CDR3 region has 14 residues. Trimming removed 6 bases from V and 5 bases from J, with 16 bases in between. The V gene's germline CDR1 is MDHEN and CDR2 SYDVKM. This CDR3 is CASSPIRGSETQYF. CDR3 sequence (DNA): TGTGCCAGCAGCCCGATAAGGGGTTCGGAGACCCAGTACTTC.

This clonotype was detected ten times or more. The J gene is TRBJ2-1, the V gene TRBV7-9, with TRBD2 matching over 8 bases. J gave up 8 bases and V 5 bases, and 5 bases lay outside the gene matches. The CDR3 consists of 13 residues. Germline-derived CDR1 and CDR2 are SEHNR and FQNEAQ (reference sequence). CDR3 amino acids: CASSPSGGDEQFF. The CDR3, as DNA: TGTGCCAGCAGCCCTTCCGGGGGGGATGAGCAGTTCTTC.

V gene TRBV11-3 combines with J gene TRBJ2-1, with D uncertain. Germline V CDR1 and CDR2: SGHNT, YENEEA. V lost 6 bases, J lost 5 bases, and 8 bases lay in between. The CDR3 extends over 12 amino acids. CDR3: CASSSPDNEQFF. In DNA, the CDR3 is TGTGCCAGCAGTTCCCCTGACAATGAGCAGTTCTTC.

This clonotype was observed many times. The chain is built from TRBV6-5 and TRBJ2-7; perhaps TRBD1 as D (5 bases). Germline-derived CDR1 and CDR2 are MNHEY and SVGAGI. V gave up 4 bases and J gave up 2 bases, with 15 bases separating them. The CDR3 runs 15 residues. Here the CDR3 reads CASSSSLDTAYEQYF. The DNA for the CDR3 is TGTGCCAGCAGTTCCAGCCTGGACACGGCCTACGAGCAGTACTTC.

V and J are TRBV3-1 and TRBJ2-4; 7 nucleotides agree with TRBD1. V lost 4 bases to trimming and J lost 4 bases; unmatched junction nucleotides: 4. This CDR3 region has 14 residues. Germline lookup yields CDR1 LGHDT and CDR2 YNNKEL (reference sequence). CDR3 region: CASSPTGLKNIQYF. DNA for the CDR3: TGTGCCAGCAGCCCGACAGGGCTAAAAAACATTCAGTACTTC.

The genes are TRBV29-1 and TRBJ2-7; 9 positions agree with TRBD2. CDR1 SQVTM and CDR2 ANQGSEA come from the germline V gene. The length of the CDR3 is 14 residues. The trim removed 3 bases at V and 1 base at J, leaving 4 bases unmatched. This CDR3 is CSVEISGSSYEQYF. The CDR3, as DNA: TGCAGCGTTGAGATTAGCGGGAGTTCCTACGAGCAGTACTTC.

The V and J genes are TRBV6-2 or TRBV6-3 and TRBJ2-7, with D uncertain. Per germline, CDR1 MNHEY and CDR2 SVGEGT. The germline V and J ends were trimmed by 6 bases and 6 bases, with 15 bases remaining between them. This CDR3 spans 13 amino acids. The CDR3 spells CASSPRVVGEQYF. The CDR3 coding sequence is TGTGCCAGCAGCCCCCGAGTGGTCGGCGAGCAGTACTTC.

V is TRBV7-2 and J is TRBJ1-2, with TRBD1 as a possible D gene (5 bases). Germline CDR1 and CDR2: SGHTA and FQGNSA. CDR3 length equals 12 residues. The V end lost 10 bases, the J end lost 4 bases, and 13 bases lay between the germline ends. In DNA, the CDR3 is TGTGCCATAAATCCGGGACGCTATGGCTACACCTTC. This codes for CAINPGRYGYTF.

The gene calls are TRBV9 and TRBJ1-2; D is perhaps TRBD1 (6 bases). Germline loops: CDR1 SGDLS, CDR2 YYNGEE. V dropped 3 bases and J dropped 3 bases, with 12 bases sitting between them. This CDR3 is 14 amino acids long. The CDR3 loop is CASSARTDHYGYTF. The CDR3 region has the DNA TGTGCCAGCAGCGCCAGGACAGACCACTATGGCTACACCTTC.

This sequence joins TRBV14 and TRBJ1-6; D may be TRBD1 (6 bases). CDR1 is SGHDN, CDR2 FVKESK, per germline. The CDR3 is made up of 15 amino acids. V gave up 4 bases and J gave up 9 bases, with 16 bases separating them. The CDR3 DNA follows: TGTGCCAGCAGCCGCCAGGCAGGGGTGGGTTCACCCCTCCACTTT. Translating it yields CASSRQAGVGSPLHF.

The J gene is TRBJ2-6, the V gene TRBV5-1, with 8 bases aligning to TRBD1. Germline V gene lookup returns CDR1 SGHRS and CDR2 YFSETQ. Trimming took 0 bases from V and 2 from J; bases not matched to a gene: 7. The CDR3 length is 18 residues. The CDR3 sequence: CASSLASGGAPGANVLTF. The CDR3 DNA sequence: TGCGCCAGCAGCTTGGCTTCAGGGGGCGCGCCTGGGGCCAACGTCCTGACTTTC.

This rearrangement joins TRBV3-1 to TRBJ1-3, with D possibly being TRBD1 (6 bases). This CDR3 contains 16 residues. Deletions cut 4 bases from V and 0 bases from J, with 13 bases between. Germline lookup yields CDR1 LGHDT and CDR2 YNNKEL (reference sequence). The CDR3 DNA reads as TGTGCCAGCAGCCGCCCCCGGACAGCCTCTGGAAACACCATATATTTT. Amino acid sequence: CASSRPRTASGNTIYF.

The rearrangement uses TRBV6-4 and TRBJ2-7, with D uncertain. This CDR3 is built from 14 residues. Per germline, CDR1 MRHNA and CDR2 SNTAGT. The germline V and J ends were trimmed by 2 bases and 2 bases, with 10 bases remaining between them. The chain's CDR3 is CASSDLRPTYEQYF. The CDR3, as DNA: TGTGCCAGCAGTGACCTCCGGCCAACCTACGAGCAGTACTTC.

A word on this clonotype: A read error is likely, as this CDR3 ends without the conserved phenylalanine or tryptophan. The chain combines TRBV2 with TRBJ2-1; 11 nucleotides agree with TRBD2. V was pared by 6 bases and J by 8 bases, with 9 bases of the junction left unmatched. This CDR3 has 15 residues. Germline assignment: CDR1 SNHLY and CDR2 FYNNEI. CDR3 nucleotide sequence: TGTGCCAGCAGCCTTAGCGGGAGGGCCGTCTATGAGCAGTTCTAC. Its protein product is CASSLSGRAVYEQFY.

The J gene is TRBJ1-6, the V gene TRBV5-4, with D hard to call. The CDR3 length is 14 residues. The germline V and J ends were trimmed by 1 base and 7 bases, with 9 bases remaining between them. CDR1 is SGHNT, CDR2 YYREEE, per germline (reference sequence). The CDR3 bases are TGTGCCAGCAGCTTGTCACAGCCAAATTCACCCCTCCACTTT. Its protein is CASSLSQPNSPLHF.

The chain has TRBV5-1 and TRBJ2-5; 14 nucleotides match TRBD2. The CDR3 is made up of 18 amino acids. Germline trimming cut 3 bases from V and 5 bases from J; bases unmatched to any gene: 12. The germline gives CDR1 SGHRS, CDR2 YFSETQ. CDR3 protein: CASSSGTSGSPGFETQYF. The DNA for the CDR3 is TGCGCCAGCAGCTCCGGGACTAGCGGGAGTCCGGGGTTTGAGACCCAGTACTTC.

This clonotype has more than one count but fewer than ten. V and J are TRBV4-1 and TRBJ2-5; D not resolved. The CDR3 is 12 amino acids. V lost 3 bases and J 0 bases, leaving 2 bases between the germline ends. Per the germline V gene, CDR1 is MGHRA and CDR2 is YSYEKL. This CDR3 is CASSHDQETQYF. CDR3 in DNA: TGCGCCAGCAGCCATGACCAAGAGACCCAGTACTTC.

The chain has TRBV3-1 and TRBJ2-7; the match to TRBD2 covers 9 bases. Germline loops: CDR1 LGHDT, CDR2 YNNKEL (reference sequence). V was clipped by 2 bases and J by 2 bases; unmatched bases: 4. The CDR3 is 15 amino acids. The CDR3 nucleotides are TGTGCCAGCAGCCAACGGCTAGCGGGACCCTACGAGCAGTACTTC. Its protein product is CASSQRLAGPYEQYF.